The clone carrying this T cell receptor beta chain was picked up a small number of times. Its target is unknown. This sample is part of a study of cytomegalovirus exposure and HLA in healthy donors. Donors in the study were healthy people who gave bone marrow. PCR was performed using 60 Vbeta and 13 Jbeta primers. Sequencing was performed with immunoSEQ multiplex PCR; in TCRdb, only in-frame clones are kept and a portion is missing. This table holds 60,000 to 100,000 clones, about 79% found once. Whole-study findings and limits: TCR beta V segments were, for the most part, productive about 87% or about 30% of the time in an earlier analysis.

The CDR3 sequence is 13 residues long. The V gene's germline CDR1 is SNHLY and CDR2 FYNNEI. Trimming removed 4 bases from V and 6 bases from J, with 12 bases in between. The sequencing input was PBMCs. This chain uses TRBV2 with TRBJ1-1; D call uncertain. This sequence originates from a male donor in good health and CMV-seropositive. The CDR3 sequence: CASSGPTNAEAFF. The CDR3, as DNA: TGTGCCAGCAGTGGGCCAACCAACGCTGAAGCTTTCTTT. Full variable domain (outside the CDR3, taken from reference TRBV2 and TRBJ1-1): EPEVTQTPSHQVTQMGQEVILRCVPISNHLYFYWYRQILGQKVEFLVSFYNNEISEKSEIFDDQFSVERPDGSNFTLKIRSTKLEDSAMYFCASSGPTNAEAFFGQGTRLTVV.